The rows below give T cell receptor beta chains drawn from one sample of a study of blood T cell repertoires in COVID-19. The method was immunoSEQ multiplex PCR; TCRdb's version includes in-frame clones alone and lacks a portion of them. The data contain over 200,000 clones, around 80% of them singletons. Source material: PBMCs or T cells enriched from blood (not recorded which). The receptors derive from a man in his 60s who had recovered from COVID-19. Both conserved end residues are part of each CDR3. Fields, in order: V gene, J gene, D gene, CDR3 protein. The D gene is left open where the match is weak.

>TRBV11-2|TRBJ1-2|NA
CASSLAGNYGYTF
>TRBV18|TRBJ1-5|NA
CASSRQGNQPQHF
>TRBV4-3|TRBJ1-1|NA
CASSQAALFQAQAFF
>TRBV6-5|TRBJ1-6|NA
CASRSGSSYNSPLHF
>TRBV14|TRBJ1-2|TRBD1
CASSRDSRYTF
>TRBV5-1|TRBJ1-2|TRBD1
CASSFGTGANYGYTF
>TRBV12-3/TRBV12-4|TRBJ1-6|NA
CASRYSSSGPLHF
>TRBV29-1|TRBJ2-7|TRBD1
CSVRDSVNEQYF
>TRBV11-3|TRBJ1-3|NA
CASSSGVGNTIYF
>TRBV5-1|TRBJ1-2|NA
CASSPDTTNYGYTF
>TRBV5-1|TRBJ2-2|NA
CASSPVEVPGELFF
>TRBV7-3|TRBJ2-2|NA
CASSLTGANANTGELFF
>TRBV5-8|TRBJ1-2|NA
CASSLGQNYGYTF
>TRBV18|TRBJ1-1|TRBD1
CASSPPRGQGKFDMNTEAFF
>TRBV2|TRBJ2-7|TRBD1
CASRAPPGQGVHEQYF
>TRBV12-5|TRBJ2-3|TRBD2
CASALRGVDTQYF
>TRBV5-1|TRBJ2-1|TRBD2
CASSPSGGARNEQFF
>TRBV29-1|TRBJ2-3|NA
CSSRLRGTADTQYF
>TRBV30|TRBJ1-1|NA
CAWSVPTQNMNTEAFF
>TRBV12-3/TRBV12-4|TRBJ1-5|NA
CASSFWHQPQHF
>TRBV2|TRBJ1-5|TRBD1
CASSRTGGIQPQHF
>TRBV9|TRBJ1-4|NA
CASSVGGTGPEKLFF
>TRBV6-5|TRBJ2-1|NA
CASSYSGQGQDNEQFF
>TRBV7-8|TRBJ1-2|TRBD1
CASTPLGQGAGGYTF
>TRBV4-1|TRBJ1-4|TRBD1
CASSQGYIGQARDEKLFF
>TRBV18|TRBJ2-7|TRBD2
CASSPGAGLAVSEQYF
>TRBV5-1|TRBJ2-2|NA
CASSLSWGLGTGELFF
>TRBV6-6|TRBJ1-3|TRBD1
CASSPHSTGGRSGNTIYF
>TRBV6-6|TRBJ2-7|TRBD1
CATATGGYEQYF
>TRBV7-8|TRBJ2-1|TRBD2
CASSPVGGGAYSEQFF
>TRBV15|TRBJ2-6|TRBD1
CATSLRTGFLGAGANVLTF
>TRBV7-6|TRBJ2-1|NA
CASSLAGAGNYNEQFF